This passage covers 20 T cell receptor beta chains from one sample sequenced in a study of T cell repertoires in cytomegalovirus infection. TCRdb reprocessed the reads via MiXCR and lists one record per CDR3 protein. The sample consists of fewer than 900,000 distinct CDR3 sequences, 25% to 35% of them appearing once. For these TCRs, the target antigens are not known. The material sequenced was cultured CD8+ T cells from PBMCs, taken from culture after CMV antigen stimulation. The receptors stem from a human donor in good health (CMV status not recorded). Some clones in this sample may be carry-over from other donors' samples.

The chain joins TRBV7-9 to TRBJ1-2; 7 bases match TRBD1. The CDR3 is 13 residues long. V shed 5 bases and J 6 bases; nucleotides not matched to a gene: 6. Per germline, CDR1 SEHNR and CDR2 FQNEAQ (reference sequence). Here the CDR3 DNA reads TGTGCCAGCAGCCCACCGACAGGGCATGGCTACACCTTC. As protein: CASSPPTGHGYTF.

The genes are TRBV5-6 and TRBJ2-2; D is perhaps TRBD2 (7 bases). This CDR3 spans 18 amino acids. Trimming left V 0 bases short and J 0 bases short, with 15 bases between. Germline assignment: CDR1 SGHDT and CDR2 YYEEEE. The CDR3 is CASSLDGGPAANTGELFF. The CDR3, as DNA: TGTGCCAGCAGCTTGGACGGGGGGCCCGCCGCGAACACCGGGGAGCTGTTTTTT.

The chain is built from TRBV29-1 and TRBJ1-1, with D possibly TRBD1 on 5 matching bases. CDR1 is SQVTM, CDR2 ANQGSEA, per germline. This CDR3 is built from 13 residues. The V end lost 7 bases, the J end lost 10 bases, and 22 bases lay between the germline ends. The CDR3 nucleotides are TGCAGCGACCTGACAGAAGAAGCTGGGGGAGCTTTCTTT. It encodes CSDLTEEAGGAFF.

The V gene is TRBV6-6, the J gene TRBJ1-6; maybe TRBD1 (5 bases). The V end was cut by 6 bases, the J end by 14 bases, with 17 bases between. The CDR3 has 13 amino acids. The germline gives CDR1 MNHNY, CDR2 SVGAGI (reference sequence). The CDR3 coding sequence is TGTGCCAGCAGATGGGGCGGCGGGGTGGCCCTCCACTTT. It yields the protein CASRWGGGVALHF.

The chain is built from TRBV9 and TRBJ2-1; TRBD1 or TRBD2 may be the D gene (7 bases each). This CDR3 region has 15 residues. Trimming shortened V by 4 bases and J by 5 bases, and 16 bases separated the two germline ends. CDR1 is SGDLS and CDR2 is YYNGEE in the germline V gene. Here the CDR3 DNA reads TGTGCCAGCAGCTCAGGGGGGGCGGGGCACAATGAGCAGTTCTTC. Its translation is CASSSGGAGHNEQFF.

The rearrangement links TRBV4-1 to TRBJ1-1, with no clear D. Germline V CDR1 and CDR2: MGHRA, YSYEKL. V was cut by 5 bases and J by 3 bases, with 10 bases left in between. The CDR3 is made up of 13 amino acids. The CDR3 DNA sequence: TGCGCCAGCAGCACTGGAAAGGACACTGAAGCTTTCTTT. Encoded protein: CASSTGKDTEAFF.

This clonotype was detected ten times or more. The chain links TRBV7-8 to TRBJ1-1; 10 nucleotides align to TRBD1. The junction had 4 bases not matched to a gene; V was cut back by 0 bases and J by 0 bases. Germline V gene data show CDR1 as SGHVS and CDR2 as FQNEAQ. The CDR3 sequence is 17 residues long. The CDR3 is CASSLAGTGAMNTEAFF. DNA for the CDR3: TGTGCCAGCAGCTTAGCCGGGACAGGGGCGATGAACACTGAAGCTTTCTTT.

This rearrangement joins TRBV6-2 or TRBV6-3 to TRBJ2-7; TRBD1 matches at 8 bases. In germline, CDR1 is MNHEY, CDR2 SVGEGT. The V and J ends lost 6 bases and 0 bases, in that order; junction bases with no gene match: 4. The CDR3 sequence is 14 residues long. The CDR3 sequence: CASSWDRSSYEQYV. The CDR3, as DNA: TGTGCCAGCAGCTGGGACAGGAGCTCCTACGAGCAGTACGTC.

This clonotype came up a few times. This chain links TRBV4-3 with TRBJ2-3, with D possibly matching TRBD2 (5 bases). Germline-derived CDR1 and CDR2 are LGHNA and YSLEER. V lost 0 bases to trimming and J lost 4 bases, with 8 bases between them. CDR3 length: 14 residues. CDR3 sequence: CASSQEIGADTQYF. The CDR3 DNA sequence: TGCGCCAGCAGCCAAGAGATCGGGGCAGATACGCAGTATTTT.

The J gene is TRBJ2-1, the V gene TRBV2, with D possibly matching TRBD2 (6 bases). V lost 11 bases and J lost 5, with 19 bases in between. Germline CDR1 SNHLY, CDR2 FYNNEI. CDR3 length: 14 residues. The CDR3 region has the DNA TGTGCCTCCCAGGCAGGGCGGGGAAACAATGAGCAGTTCTTC. It is translated as CASQAGRGNNEQFF.

The chain employs TRBV20-1 and TRBJ1-1, with D unresolved. Germline CDR1 and CDR2: DFQATT and SNEGSKA (reference sequence). The CDR3 totals 13 residues. Trimming cost V 1 base and J 7 bases, with 13 bases left between them. The chain's CDR3 is CSARAREQFEAFF. The CDR3 nucleotides read TGCAGTGCTAGAGCTAGGGAACAGTTTGAAGCTTTCTTT.

This clonotype was seen only a few times. V usage is TRBV6-5 and J usage is TRBJ1-1, with 8 bases identical to TRBD1. V shed 7 bases, J shed 3 bases, and the junction held 10 bases outside the gene matches. The CDR3 sequence is 15 residues long. Germline V gives CDR1 MNHEY, CDR2 SVGAGI. The chain's CDR3 is CASTFGQGQDTEAFF. Written as DNA, the CDR3 is TGTGCCAGCACCTTCGGACAGGGTCAGGACACTGAAGCTTTCTTT.

This clonotype was detected many times. This rearrangement joins TRBV7-8 to TRBJ1-1; D ambiguous. The length of the CDR3 is 13 residues. Germline V gives CDR1 SGHVS, CDR2 FQNEAQ. Trimming shortened V by 7 bases and J by 2 bases, and 11 bases separated the two germline ends. The CDR3 here is CASTVGSNTEAFF. CDR3 DNA: TGTGCCAGCACCGTGGGGAGCAACACTGAAGCTTTCTTT.

V gene TRBV12-3 or TRBV12-4 combines with J gene TRBJ2-3, with D hard to call. Trimming took off 5 bases at V and 3 bases at J, with 9 bases between the two ends. The CDR3 is 13 residues long. CDR3 in amino acids: CASSMDGTDTQYF. DNA for the CDR3: TGTGCCAGCAGTATGGACGGGACAGATACGCAGTATTTT.

This clonotype was recorded at least ten times. The chain is built from TRBV7-2 and TRBJ1-3; 7 positions match TRBD1. CDR1 is SGHTA, CDR2 FQGNSA, per germline. The CDR3 contains 20 residues. With 4 bases clipped from V and 0 bases from J, the junction kept 18 bases outside the gene matches. For the CDR3, the DNA is TGTGCCAGCAGCTGGCCCCGACAGGGCGGACTTACGAGCTCTGGAAACACCATATATTTT. Translating it yields CASSWPRQGGLTSSGNTIYF.

V usage is TRBV6-6 and J usage is TRBJ2-7; 7 bases align to TRBD1. J gave up 6 bases and V 7 bases, and 3 bases lay outside the gene matches. CDR3 length equals 11 residues. The germline V gene encodes CDR1 MNHNY and CDR2 SVGAGI (reference sequence). CDR3 residues: CASTGGREQYV. In nucleotides, the CDR3 is TGTGCCAGCACAGGGGGACGCGAGCAGTACGTC.

Only a few counts were recorded for this clonotype. This sequence joins TRBV7-9 and TRBJ2-7; TRBD1 is a possible D gene (6 bases). The CDR3 contains 14 residues. V was cut by 5 bases and J by 2 bases, with 13 bases left in between. Per the germline V gene, CDR1 is SEHNR and CDR2 is FQNEAQ (reference sequence). CDR3 residues: CASSLSTGTYEQYF. The CDR3 nucleotides read TGTGCCAGCAGCCTTTCGACAGGTACCTACGAGCAGTACTTC.

The chain combines TRBV9 with TRBJ2-2; 8 bases align to TRBD2. With 3 bases clipped from V and 6 bases from J, the junction kept 7 bases outside the gene matches. The CDR3 is 15 amino acids. In germline, CDR1 is SGDLS, CDR2 YYNGEE. The CDR3 bases are TGTGCCAGCAGCGCCACTAGCGGCGGGGCCGGGGAGCTGTTTTTT. It is translated as CASSATSGGAGELFF.

There are many counts of this clonotype. This chain's CDR3 is CASSTTTGTGGRQYF. The CDR3 DNA reads as TGTGCCAGCAGCACGACTACCGGGACAGGGGGCCGGCAGTACTTC. The chain combines TRBV7-2 with TRBJ2-7; 12 nucleotides line up with TRBD1. Germline V gene data show CDR1 as SGHTA and CDR2 as FQGNSA. With 5 bases clipped from V and 9 bases from J, the junction kept 11 bases outside the gene matches. The CDR3 is 15 amino acids.

The chain carries TRBV19 and TRBJ2-6, with 10 bases that match TRBD1. This CDR3 comprises 17 residues. The V segment lost 10 bases and the J segment 1 base; nucleotides outside the gene matches: 10. Germline V CDR1 and CDR2: LNHDA, SQIVND (reference sequence). In DNA form, the CDR3 reads TGTGCCACCGTCCCCCGGGACAGGGGTTCTGGGGCCAACGTCCTGACTTTC. Translating it yields CATVPRDRGSGANVLTF.